The rows below give T cell receptor beta chains drawn from one sample of a study of OX40 agonist ivuxolimab in advanced cancers. Produced via immunoSEQ multiplex PCR; TCRdb's table is partial and in-frame only. The sample holds more than 50,000 clones, more than 75% seen once. Here the sequenced sample was CD4+ or CD8+ T cells sorted from blood, taken in a trial of the OX40 agonist ivuxolimab. These receptors all stem from an adult with an advanced solid tumor such as melanoma, head and neck, liver or kidney cancer. The CDR3 runs from the conserved cysteine through the conserved F or W. A D gene is named only where the DNA matches it firmly. The size entry is marked missing in some rows and otherwise reads once, few, many or a size class.

d_gene	v_gene	j_gene	abundance	CDR3nt	CDR3aa
NA	TRBV19	TRBJ1-1	NA	TGTGCCAGTAGTATACAGGGGCTCTCTGAAGCTTTCTTT	CASSIQGLSEAFF
NA	TRBV14	TRBJ2-2	NA	TGTGCCAGCAGCCAAGGGGTCTGGGGGGAGCTGTTTTTT	CASSQGVWGELFF
NA	TRBV6-5	TRBJ2-4	NA	TGTGCCAGCAGTTACAGTGCCAAAAACATTCAGTACTTC	CASSYSAKNIQYF
NA	TRBV7-6	TRBJ1-3	once	TGTGCCAGCAGCTTAGGGCAGTTAGGCTCTGGAAACACCATATATTTT	CASSLGQLGSGNTIYF
NA	TRBV7-9	TRBJ2-7	once	TGTGCCAGCAGCCAAGGGGCGGCGACAGCCTACGAGCAGTACTTC	CASSQGAATAYEQYF
NA	TRBV7-6	TRBJ2-7	NA	TGTGCCAGCAGCTTAGCTACAGGACCGCTGGAGCAGTACTTC	CASSLATGPLEQYF
NA	TRBV2	TRBJ1-2	NA	TGTGCCAGCAGTGAATCCGTTCTGGGCTATGGCTACACCTTC	CASSESVLGYGYTF
NA	TRBV7-3	TRBJ2-7	NA	TGTGCCAGCAGCCCCGGTAACTCCTACGAGCAGTACTTC	CASSPGNSYEQYF
TRBD1	TRBV6-6	TRBJ2-7	NA	TGTGCCAGCAGTAAAACAGGGGGGTACTACGAGCAGTACTTC	CASSKTGGYYEQYF
NA	TRBV6-5	TRBJ2-6	once	TGTGCCAGCAGTGCACATAGCTCTGGGGCCAACGTCCTGACTTTC	CASSAHSSGANVLTF
NA	TRBV6-5	TRBJ1-1	NA	TGTGCCAGCAGTGCCGGACAAACGAACACTGAAGCTTTCTTT	CASSAGQTNTEAFF
TRBD2	TRBV7-6	TRBJ2-3	NA	TGTGCCAGCAGCCCGGCGGGGGGGCCGACAGATACGCAGTATTTT	CASSPAGGPTDTQYF
NA	TRBV30	TRBJ1-2	few	TGTGCCTGGAGTACCTTAGCCAACTATGGCTACACCTTC	CAWSTLANYGYTF
NA	TRBV5-1	TRBJ1-1	NA	TGCGCCAGCAGCCAAAAGGAAACCAGAGGCTCTGAAGCTTTCTTT	CASSQKETRGSEAFF
TRBD2	TRBV15	TRBJ2-1	NA	TGTGCCACCAGCAGGTCGTCAGCGGGGGCCTACAATGAGCAGTTCTTC	CATSRSSAGAYNEQFF
NA	TRBV6-1	TRBJ2-1	NA	TGTGCCAGCAGCCCCCTCGGGCGGCAAAGGGTTGAGCAGTTCTTC	CASSPLGRQRVEQFF
NA	TRBV5-4	TRBJ2-7	few	TGTGCCAGCAGCTCGGGGGACCGACCCTACGAGCAGTACTTC	CASSSGDRPYEQYF
TRBD2	TRBV9	TRBJ2-1	few	TGTGCCAGCAGCACTGACGGGGGGGCGGACTCCTACAATGAGCAGTTCTTC	CASSTDGGADSYNEQFF
NA	TRBV6-6	TRBJ1-1	NA	TGTGCCAGCACTGCGTGGGGCACTGAAGCTTTCTTT	CASTAWGTEAFF
NA	TRBV11-2	TRBJ2-3	once	TGTGCCAGCGGGGGGAGCACAGATACGCAGTATTTT	CASGGSTDTQYF
NA	TRBV21-1	TRBJ2-6	NA	TGTGCCAGTCCGGGACAGGGCTTCTCTGGGGCCAACGTCCTGACTTTC	CASPGQGFSGANVLTF
NA	TRBV10-1	TRBJ2-2	NA	TGCGCCAGCAGTGAGTCGGCAATCGGGGAGCTGTTTTTT	CASSESAIGELFF
NA	TRBV19	TRBJ1-2	NA	TGTGCCAGTAGTAACAGGGAGTCCGGCGGCTACACCTTC	CASSNRESGGYTF
NA	TRBV5-4	TRBJ2-3	NA	TGTGCCAGCAGCACCGGTAGGCCAGATACGCAGTATTTT	CASSTGRPDTQYF
NA	TRBV5-5	TRBJ2-7	NA	TGTGCCAGCAGCTTGGGAGGGCTTAGCTCCTACGAGCAGTACTTC	CASSLGGLSSYEQYF
NA	TRBV4-1	TRBJ1-1	few	TGCGCCAGCAGCCAAGGGGCCTGGACTGAAGCTTTCTTT	CASSQGAWTEAFF
TRBD2	TRBV7-9	TRBJ2-3	NA	TGTGCCAGCAGTATAGCGGGGGGGGGCACAGATACGCAGTATTTT	CASSIAGGGTDTQYF
TRBD1	TRBV28	TRBJ1-5	NA	TGTGCCAGCAGTCGCGGGACAGTTAACGATCAGCCCCAGCATTTT	CASSRGTVNDQPQHF
NA	TRBV9	TRBJ2-7	NA	TGTGCCAGCAGCGTCGGGACAAGCTACGAGCAGTACTTC	CASSVGTSYEQYF
NA	TRBV19	TRBJ1-2	NA	TGTGCCAGTAGTATAGGCAGGGGAAGCTATGGCTACACCTTC	CASSIGRGSYGYTF
NA	TRBV5-1	TRBJ2-7	NA	TGCGCCAGCAGCTTGGAGGTCAGGTCCCTCTCCTACGAGCAGTACTTC	CASSLEVRSLSYEQYF
TRBD2	TRBV18	TRBJ2-3	NA	TGTGCCAGCCCACGCCTAGCGGGAGGTAGCACAGATACGCAGTATTTT	CASPRLAGGSTDTQYF
NA	TRBV6-5	TRBJ2-3	NA	TGTGCCAGCAGTTATCAGGACTACCTCACAGATACGCAGTATTTT	CASSYQDYLTDTQYF
NA	TRBV6-5	TRBJ2-1	NA	TGTGCCAGCAGTTACTCGAATTCGGGCTACAATGAGCAGTTCTTC	CASSYSNSGYNEQFF
TRBD1	TRBV9	TRBJ2-7	few	TGTGCCAGCAGCCCGTGGGACAGGGATGTCAGGCAGTACTTC	CASSPWDRDVRQYF
NA	TRBV27	TRBJ1-5	NA	TGTGCCAGCAGTTTGGGGGATAGCAATCAGCCCCAGCATTTT	CASSLGDSNQPQHF
TRBD2	TRBV9	TRBJ2-3	NA	TGTGCCAGCAGCTCCCGACTAGCGGGCTTTACAGATACGCAGTATTTT	CASSSRLAGFTDTQYF
NA	TRBV7-9	TRBJ2-7	NA	TGTGCCAGCAGCTCCACCTACGAGCAGTACTTC	CASSSTYEQYF
NA	TRBV5-1	TRBJ1-1	NA	TGCGCCAGCAGCTTGGTGACAGAATCGAACACTGAAGCTTTCTTT	CASSLVTESNTEAFF
NA	TRBV5-1	TRBJ2-7	NA	TGCGCCAGCAGCTACGAGGGTAGCGAGCAGTACTTC	CASSYEGSEQYF